This entry lists 25 T cell receptor beta chains sequenced from one sample in a study of response to subunit inactivated influenza vaccine (dated by TCRdb to 2016 to 2018). The library was generated by RT-PCR. Reads for this sample came from an Illumina HiSeq 2500. TCRdb trimmed public reads at Q25 via fastp, called clones via MiXCR and kept in-frame beta chains. Each CDR3 protein appears once, grouped with its most common genes and DNA. The sample table lists about 520,000 distinct CDR3 sequences, 9.5% to 12% of them with a count of one. Clones ranked in the top ten supply less than 15% of the sample. In light of the paper, this sample's time point label describes: approximately 40 days after influenza vaccine administration. Specimen: PBMCs from blood, collected 40 to 50 days after vaccination. The receptors come from a man aged 50-59 years who received an inactivated influenza vaccine. Donor details come from another sample of the same person, matched by shared clones.

This clonotype was observed a few times. The genes are TRBV12-3 or TRBV12-4 and TRBJ2-3; 11 nucleotides agree with TRBD2. The V gene end was trimmed by 5 bases and the J gene end by 1 base; junction bases not matched to a gene: 5. This CDR3 contains 16 residues. The CDR3 sequence is CASSAVLAGGTDTQYF. DNA for the CDR3: TGTGCCAGCAGTGCGGTACTAGCGGGGGGCACAGATACGCAGTATTTT.

This clonotype was picked up many times. This chain links TRBV12-3 or TRBV12-4 with TRBJ1-3; a possible D gene is TRBD1 (5 bases). The CDR3 runs to 13 residues. V dropped 5 bases and J dropped 5 bases, with 10 bases sitting between them. The CDR3 DNA sequence: TGTGCCAGCAGTGCCCAGGGTAGAAACACCATATATTTT. This sequence encodes CASSAQGRNTIYF.

This clonotype has only a few counts. V usage is TRBV5-1 and J usage is TRBJ1-2; 8 bases are a match to TRBD1. The germline V gene has CDR1 SGHRS and CDR2 YFSETQ. This CDR3 has 16 amino acids. V was pared by 4 bases and J by 7 bases, with 15 bases of the junction left unmatched. In nucleotides, the CDR3 is TGCGCCAGCAGCGGGACAGGCGGGTCAGTCGTTGGTGGCTACACCTTC. Protein: CASSGTGGSVVGGYTF. The whole variable domain, remainder taken from reference TRBV5-1 and TRBJ1-2, is KAGVTQTPRYLIKTRGQQVTLSCSPISGHRSVSWYQQTPGQGLQFLFEYFSETQRNKGNFPGRFSGRQFSNSRSEMNVSTLELGDSALYLCASSGTGGSVVGGYTFGSGTRLTVV.

This clonotype turned up a few times. V and J are TRBV7-9 and TRBJ1-1; D is uncertain. Trimming shortened V by 5 bases and J by 4 bases, and 11 bases separated the two germline ends. Germline V CDR1 and CDR2: SEHNR, FQNEAQ (reference sequence). This CDR3 contains 13 residues. The CDR3 sequence: CASSRSMGTEAFF. The DNA for the CDR3 is TGTGCCAGCAGCAGATCTATGGGCACTGAAGCTTTCTTT.

This clonotype came up many times. The rearrangement uses TRBV5-1 and TRBJ2-7; TRBD2 matches 9 bases. Germline CDR1 SGHRS, CDR2 YFSETQ. The CDR3 consists of 14 residues. J was trimmed by 1 base and V by 2 bases; bases with no gene match: 1. DNA of the CDR3: TGCGCCAGCAGCTTTAGCGGGGGATCCTACGAGCAGTACTTC. As protein: CASSFSGGSYEQYF.

Comment on this clonotype: This may arise from a read error, as a much more abundant clone is one base away. V and J are TRBV7-2 and TRBJ2-7; TRBD1 matches 8 bases. CDR3 length equals 15 residues. Germline loops: CDR1 SGHTA, CDR2 FQGNSA. CDR3 coding DNA: TGTGTCAGCAGCTCGCCTAAGGACAGGGTCGGCGAGCAGTACTTC. It encodes CVSSSPKDRVGEQYF. The full variable domain, with the rest looked up from reference TRBV7-2 and TRBJ2-7, is GAGVSQSPSNKVTEKGKDVELRCDPISGHTALYWYRQSLGQGLEFLIYFQGNSAPDKSGLPSDRFSAERTGGSVSTLTIQRTQQEDSAVYLCVSSSPKDRVGEQYFGPGTRLTVT.

Only a few counts were recorded for this clonotype. The rearrangement uses TRBV5-1 and TRBJ2-6, with 9 nucleotides matching TRBD1. This CDR3 has 17 amino acids. Germline loops: CDR1 SGHRS, CDR2 YFSETQ. Germline trimming cut 1 base from V and 0 bases from J; bases unmatched to any gene: 2. CDR3: CASSLTGGRSGANVLTF. The CDR3 DNA sequence: TGCGCCAGCAGCTTGACAGGGGGCCGCTCTGGGGCCAACGTCCTGACTTTC.

Only a few counts were recorded for this clonotype. The chain links TRBV9 to TRBJ2-5; 7 bases are shared with TRBD2. Germline V gives CDR1 SGDLS, CDR2 YYNGEE. V shed 4 bases and J 3 bases; nucleotides not matched to a gene: 6. The CDR3 is made up of 14 amino acids. In DNA, the CDR3 is TGTGCCAGCAGCTCTCTAGCGGAGGAAGAGACCCAGTACTTC. It encodes CASSSLAEEETQYF.

This clonotype was counted between two and nine times. The chain is built from TRBV6-4 and TRBJ2-3, with D perhaps matching TRBD1 or TRBD2 (6 bases each). CDR3 length: 15 amino acids. Trimming took 2 bases from V and 1 from J, leaving 10 bases between them. CDR1 is MRHNA and CDR2 is SNTAGT in the germline V gene. The DNA of the CDR3 is TGTGCCAGCAGTGACGTCGGGGGCGGCACAGATACGCAGTATTTT. Protein sequence: CASSDVGGGTDTQYF.

This clonotype was observed a handful of times. The rearrangement links TRBV4-1 to TRBJ2-7; no reliable D call. Trimming took 1 base from V and 5 from J, leaving 9 bases between them. CDR3 length: 13 amino acids. From germline, CDR1 is MGHRA and CDR2 YSYEKL. CDR3 sequence reads: CASSQALWDEQYF. CDR3 nucleotides: TGCGCCAGCAGCCAAGCGCTCTGGGACGAGCAGTACTTC.

This clonotype was counted between two and nine times. The chain employs TRBV6-6 and TRBJ2-7; 15 bases are shared with TRBD2. The CDR3 spans 13 residues. CDR1 is MNHNY and CDR2 is SVGAGI in the germline V gene (reference sequence). J lost 4 bases, V lost 10 bases, and 2 bases had no gene match. This CDR3 is CAIGTSGGYEQYF. CDR3 nucleotides: TGTGCCATCGGGACTAGCGGGGGGTACGAGCAGTACTTC.

The rearrangement joins TRBV28 to TRBJ2-5, with D hard to call. V gave up 1 base and J gave up 5 bases, with 8 bases separating them. The length of the CDR3 is 13 residues. Germline V lookup: CDR1 MDHEN, CDR2 SYDVKM. The CDR3 reads CASSLFARETQYF. The CDR3 nucleotides are TGTGCCAGCAGTTTATTTGCGCGGGAGACCCAGTACTTC. Full variable domain (missing parts from reference TRBV28 and TRBJ2-5): DVKVTQSSRYLVKRTGEKVFLECVQDMDHENMFWYRQDPGLGLRLIYFSYDVKMKEKGDIPEGYSVSREKKERFSLILESASTNQTSMYLCASSLFARETQYFGPGTRLLVL.

The chain has TRBV28 and TRBJ2-3; perhaps D is TRBD1 or TRBD2 (6 bases each). The germline V and J ends were trimmed by 5 bases and 0 bases, with 18 bases remaining between them. Germline loops: CDR1 MDHEN, CDR2 SYDVKM. The CDR3 is 17 amino acids. Written as DNA, the CDR3 is TGTGCCAGCAGTCCACCGACAGGAGGGGGTAGCACAGATACGCAGTATTTT. The encoded protein is CASSPPTGGGSTDTQYF.

The rearrangement links TRBV14 to TRBJ1-2; D possibly corresponds to TRBD1 (5 bases). CDR1 and CDR2 (germline): SGHDN, FVKESK. Trimming removed 0 bases from V and 6 bases from J, with 14 bases in between. The CDR3 contains 15 residues. CDR3 sequence: CASSQDNWDRDGYTF. In nucleotides, the CDR3 is TGTGCCAGCAGCCAAGATAACTGGGACCGCGATGGCTACACCTTC.

This clonotype has a handful of counts. The chain employs TRBV2 and TRBJ2-3; a weak D match, TRBD1 (7 bases). Trimming removed 3 bases at V and 3 bases at J, with 13 bases between. The CDR3 contains 15 residues. Germline-derived CDR1 and CDR2 are SNHLY and FYNNEI. Here the CDR3 DNA reads TGTGCCAGCAGTGACGCCAGGGGGAGGACAGATACGCAGTATTTT. This gives the protein CASSDARGRTDTQYF.

The J gene is TRBJ1-2, the V gene TRBV7-9, with unresolved D. CDR1 and CDR2 (germline): SEHNR, FQNEAQ (reference sequence). Trimming took off 5 bases at V and 8 bases at J, with 15 bases between the two ends. The CDR3 contains 13 residues. CDR3 coding DNA: TGTGCCAGCAGCAGTCCCGTAACGGGAGGCTACACCTTC. This sequence encodes CASSSPVTGGYTF.

This chain links TRBV20-1 with TRBJ1-3; no reliable D call. This CDR3 contains 15 residues. Trimming took 0 bases from V and 0 from J, leaving 9 bases between them. The germline gives CDR1 DFQATT, CDR2 SNEGSKA (reference sequence). This CDR3 is CSARDATSSGNTIYF. CDR3 sequence (DNA): TGCAGTGCTAGAGATGCGACAAGCTCTGGAAACACCATATATTTT.

This clonotype was seen many times. This chain connects TRBV5-6 to TRBJ2-6, with 8 bases that match TRBD2. The CDR3 has 18 residues. V dropped 1 base and J dropped 0; count of bases not matched to a gene: 6. The germline gives CDR1 SGHDT, CDR2 YYEEEE. The CDR3 here is CASSLIPSGSSGANVLTF. The CDR3 DNA reads as TGTGCCAGCAGCTTGATTCCGAGCGGGAGCTCTGGGGCCAACGTCCTGACTTTC.

This CDR3 is CASRRDTFSGNTIYF. The CDR3 coding sequence is TGTGCCAGCAGGCGGGACACCTTCTCTGGAAACACCATATATTTT. The chain is built from TRBV2 and TRBJ1-3; D might be TRBD1 (6 bases). The germline gives CDR1 SNHLY, CDR2 FYNNEI. The CDR3 consists of 15 residues. V shed 6 bases and J shed 0 bases, with 12 bases lying between them.

The chain recombines TRBV24-1 with TRBJ2-1; 10 bases agree with TRBD1. V lost 2 bases to trimming and J lost 6 bases; unmatched junction nucleotides: 6. The CDR3 extends over 16 amino acids. The germline gives CDR1 KGHDR, CDR2 SFDVKD. CDR3 coding DNA: TGTGCCACCAGTGATTCGGGACAGGGGATCCGCAATGAGCAGTTCTTC. As protein: CATSDSGQGIRNEQFF.

This clonotype was recorded many times. J is TRBJ1-1 and V is TRBV6-6; D unresolved. Germline V gives CDR1 MNHNY, CDR2 SVGAGI (reference sequence). V lost 2 bases and J lost 1, with 2 bases in between. The CDR3 extends over 12 amino acids. The CDR3 nucleotides are TGTGCCAGCAGTTACAAGAACACTGAAGCTTTCTTT. Encoded protein: CASSYKNTEAFF.

The chain couples TRBV5-1 to TRBJ2-3; 9 nucleotides line up with TRBD1. V was pared by 4 bases and J by 1 base, with 7 bases of the junction left unmatched. The CDR3 is 16 residues long. The V gene's germline CDR1 is SGHRS and CDR2 YFSETQ. This CDR3 reads CASSTTGGRGTDTQYF. The CDR3 coding sequence is TGCGCCAGCAGCACTACAGGGGGCAGGGGCACAGATACGCAGTATTTT.

The chain employs TRBV12-3 or TRBV12-4 and TRBJ2-2, with TRBD2 identical over 8 bases. With 5 bases clipped from V and 8 bases from J, the junction kept 7 bases outside the gene matches. The CDR3 consists of 14 residues. The CDR3, as DNA: TGTGCCAGCAGTACGGGACTAGGCAGGGGGGAGCTGTTTTTT. Translated, it gives CASSTGLGRGELFF.

This clonotype has just a few counts. This chain uses TRBV9 with TRBJ2-2; 8 bases are shared with TRBD1. This CDR3 contains 15 residues. V was pared by 4 bases and J by 6 bases, with 8 bases of the junction left unmatched. Germline V gene lookup returns CDR1 SGDLS and CDR2 YYNGEE. The DNA for the CDR3 is TGTGCCAGCAGCTTCGGACAGGGAACGGCCGGGGAGCTGTTTTTT. Translating it yields CASSFGQGTAGELFF.

The rearrangement uses TRBV4-3 and TRBJ1-2; a possible D gene is TRBD1 (5 bases). CDR3 length: 15 amino acids. CDR1 is LGHNA, CDR2 YSLEER, per germline. V was clipped by 4 bases and J by 4 bases, with 16 bases between them. The CDR3: CASSRNVGVGYGYTF. The CDR3 DNA sequence: TGCGCCAGCAGCCGAAACGTAGGGGTAGGCTATGGCTACACCTTC.